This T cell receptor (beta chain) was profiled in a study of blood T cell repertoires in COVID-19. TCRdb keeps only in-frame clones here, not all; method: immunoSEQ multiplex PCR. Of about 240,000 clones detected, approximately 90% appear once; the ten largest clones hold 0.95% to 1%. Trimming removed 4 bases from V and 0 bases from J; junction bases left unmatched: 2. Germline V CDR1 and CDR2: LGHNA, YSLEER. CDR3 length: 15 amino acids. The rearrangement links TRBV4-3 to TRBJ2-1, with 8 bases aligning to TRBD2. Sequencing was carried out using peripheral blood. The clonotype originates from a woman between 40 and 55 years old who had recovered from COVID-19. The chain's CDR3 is CASSPSGSSYNEQFF. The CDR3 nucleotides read TGCGCCAGCAGCCCGAGCGGGAGCTCCTACAATGAGCAGTTCTTC.